These T cell receptor beta chains were read from a single sample in a study of human T cells and chemical hapten exposure. TCRdb independently ran MiXCR on the reads; one entry per CDR3 protein. This sample has about 120,000 distinct CDR3 sequences, with around 8.5% found just once. Sequenced material: whole blood. The receptors here all came from a human donor in good health. Some clones in this sample may be carry-over from other donors' samples. Each CDR3 is given with its conserved first and last residue. The D gene is left open where the match is weak. Where a row states a size, it is once, few, many or the class of an expanded clone; other rows omit it.

V,J,length,D,size,DNA,CDR3
TRBV9,TRBJ1-4,16,NA,NA,TGTGCCAGCAGCCCAGGGAAGGGGGTCGGCCTGGGAAAACTGTTTTTT,CASSPGKGVGLGKLFF
TRBV12-3/TRBV12-4,TRBJ2-7,16,TRBD1,few,TGTGCCAGCCGACCCGCGGGCGCAGGGGGATCCCACGAGCAGTACTTC,CASRPAGAGGSHEQYF
TRBV14,TRBJ1-6,14,NA,NA,TGTGCCAGCAGTGTTACCAGGGGAAATTCACCCCTCCACTTT,CASSVTRGNSPLHF
TRBV4-3,TRBJ2-5,16,NA,many,TGCGCCAGCAGCCAAGATTACGACAGGCCACAAGAGACCCAGTACTTC,CASSQDYDRPQETQYF
TRBV6-5,TRBJ1-5,15,NA,few,TGTGCCAGCAGTTCGACCGGGACTGTAAATCAGCCCCAGCATTTT,CASSSTGTVNQPQHF
TRBV3-1,TRBJ2-1,14,TRBD2,few,TGTGCCAGCAGCCAAGGGACTAGCTTCGTTGGGCAGTTCTTC,CASSQGTSFVGQFF
TRBV20-1,TRBJ2-5,11,NA,few,TGCAGTGCTAGAGGAGGCGAGACCCAGTACTTC,CSARGGETQYF
TRBV2,TRBJ1-6,14,NA,NA,TGTGCCAGCAGTGAAAGCAGGGATAATTCACCCCTCCACTTT,CASSESRDNSPLHF
TRBV20-1,TRBJ1-5,16,NA,many,TGCAGTGCTAGTCCGCTTGAAGGGGTTAGCAATCAGCCCCAGCATTTT,CSASPLEGVSNQPQHF
TRBV6-6,TRBJ1-4,14,TRBD1,many,TGTGCCAGCACCTTGGGACAGAGTAATGAAAAACTGTTTTTT,CASTLGQSNEKLFF
TRBV5-1,TRBJ2-3,14,NA,many,TGCGCCAGCAGCTCCGGACCCATCACAGATACGCAGTATTTT,CASSSGPITDTQYF
TRBV25-1,TRBJ2-5,16,TRBD1,few,TGTGCCAGCAGTGAATTAGGACAGGGTATTACGGAGACCCAGTACTTC,CASSELGQGITETQYF
TRBV10-3,TRBJ2-3,14,NA,NA,TGTGCCATCAGTGAGTCTCGGGCGGGCGATACGCAGTATTTT,CAISESRAGDTQYF
TRBV19,TRBJ1-5,14,NA,many,TGTGCCAGTAGTTCGCACTCCTCCAATCAGCCCCAGCATTTT,CASSSHSSNQPQHF
TRBV6-2/TRBV6-3,TRBJ2-7,12,NA,NA,TGTGCCAGCAGTTACGGGGGTCGCGAGCAGTACTTC,CASSYGGREQYF
TRBV7-8,TRBJ2-5,15,TRBD2,few,TGTGCCAGCAGCTTACCCCTAGCGGGGGAAGAGACCCAGTACTTC,CASSLPLAGEETQYF
TRBV29-1,TRBJ2-1,12,NA,many,TGCAGCGTTGAACGGCAGAACAATGAGCAGTTCTTC,CSVERQNNEQFF
TRBV29-1,TRBJ2-1,12,TRBD1,many,TGCAGCGTTCAGGGGGCGGGAAATGAGCAGTTCTTC,CSVQGAGNEQFF
TRBV6-1,TRBJ2-5,13,NA,few,TGTGCCAGCGGCGGGACGGTAGAAGAGACCCAGTACTTC,CASGGTVEETQYF